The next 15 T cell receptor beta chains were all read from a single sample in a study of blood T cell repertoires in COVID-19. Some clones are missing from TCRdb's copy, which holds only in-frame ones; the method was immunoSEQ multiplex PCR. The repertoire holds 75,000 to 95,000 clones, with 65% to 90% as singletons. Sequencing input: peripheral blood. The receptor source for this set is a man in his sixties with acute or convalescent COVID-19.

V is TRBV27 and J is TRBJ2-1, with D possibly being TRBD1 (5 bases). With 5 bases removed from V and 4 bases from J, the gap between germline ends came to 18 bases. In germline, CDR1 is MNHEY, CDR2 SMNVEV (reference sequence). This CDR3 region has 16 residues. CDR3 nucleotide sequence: TGTGCCAGCAGTCCGCAGCCGGCAGGGTTTTACAATGAGCAGTTCTTC. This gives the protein CASSPQPAGFYNEQFF.

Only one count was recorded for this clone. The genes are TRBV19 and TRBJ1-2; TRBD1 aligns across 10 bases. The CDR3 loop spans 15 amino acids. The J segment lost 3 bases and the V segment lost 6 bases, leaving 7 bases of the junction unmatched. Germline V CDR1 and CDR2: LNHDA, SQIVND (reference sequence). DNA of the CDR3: TGTGCCAGTAGCCCGGGGACAGGGGTCGACTATGGCTACACCTTC. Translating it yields CASSPGTGVDYGYTF.

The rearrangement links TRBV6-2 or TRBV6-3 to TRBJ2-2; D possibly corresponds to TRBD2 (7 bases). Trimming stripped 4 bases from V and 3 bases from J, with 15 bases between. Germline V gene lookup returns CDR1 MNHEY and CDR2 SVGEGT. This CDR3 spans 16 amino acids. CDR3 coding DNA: TGTGCCAGCAGTTTGGGAAGGGGGGGAGACACCGGGGAGCTGTTTTTT. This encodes CASSLGRGGDTGELFF.

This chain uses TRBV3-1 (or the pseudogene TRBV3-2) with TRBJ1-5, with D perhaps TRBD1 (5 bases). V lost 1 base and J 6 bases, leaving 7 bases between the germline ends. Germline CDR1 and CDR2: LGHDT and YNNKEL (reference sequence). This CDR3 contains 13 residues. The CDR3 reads CASSQVGVQPQHF. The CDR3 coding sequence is TGTGCCAGCAGCCAAGTAGGGGTTCAGCCCCAGCATTTT.

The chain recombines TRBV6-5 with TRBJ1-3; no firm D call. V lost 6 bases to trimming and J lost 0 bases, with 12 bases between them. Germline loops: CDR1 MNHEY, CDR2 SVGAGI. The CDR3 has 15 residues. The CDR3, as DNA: TGTGCCAGCAGCCGAACACGCAGCTCTGGAAACACCATATATTTT. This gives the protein CASSRTRSSGNTIYF.

CDR3 in amino acids: CASSLAGSTREETQYF. The CDR3 DNA reads as TGCGCCAGCAGCTTGGCGGGGTCGACGCGGGAAGAGACCCAGTACTTC. The chain uses TRBV5-1 and TRBJ2-5, with D possibly TRBD2 on 5 matching bases. The germline V gene has CDR1 SGHRS and CDR2 YFSETQ. The CDR3 is 16 residues long. The V gene lost 0 bases and the J gene lost 3 bases, with 15 bases spanning the gap.

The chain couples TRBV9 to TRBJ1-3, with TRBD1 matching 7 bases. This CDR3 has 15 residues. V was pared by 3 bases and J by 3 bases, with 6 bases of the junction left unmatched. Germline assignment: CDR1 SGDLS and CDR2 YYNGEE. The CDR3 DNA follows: TGTGCCAGCAGCGCCAAGGGGGCTGTTGGAAACACCATATATTTT. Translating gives CASSAKGAVGNTIYF.

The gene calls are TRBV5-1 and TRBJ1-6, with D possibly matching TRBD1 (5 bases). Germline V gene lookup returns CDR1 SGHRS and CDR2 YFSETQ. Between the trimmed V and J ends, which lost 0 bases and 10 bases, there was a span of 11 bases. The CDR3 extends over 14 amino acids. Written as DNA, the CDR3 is TGCGCCAGCAGCTTGGATGGCCCAGGGTCACCCCTCCACTTT. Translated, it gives CASSLDGPGSPLHF. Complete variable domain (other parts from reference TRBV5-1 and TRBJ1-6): KAGVTQTPRYLIKTRGQQVTLSCSPISGHRSVSWYQQTPGQGLQFLFEYFSETQRNKGNFPGRFSGRQFSNSRSEMNVSTLELGDSALYLCASSLDGPGSPLHFGNGTRLTVT.

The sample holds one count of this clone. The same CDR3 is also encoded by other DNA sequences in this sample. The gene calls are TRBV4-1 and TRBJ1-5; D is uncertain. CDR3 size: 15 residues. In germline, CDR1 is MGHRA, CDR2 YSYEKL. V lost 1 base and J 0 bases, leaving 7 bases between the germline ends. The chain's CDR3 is CASSQAGYSNQPQHF. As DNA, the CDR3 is TGCGCCAGCAGCCAAGCAGGATATAGCAATCAGCCCCAGCATTTT.

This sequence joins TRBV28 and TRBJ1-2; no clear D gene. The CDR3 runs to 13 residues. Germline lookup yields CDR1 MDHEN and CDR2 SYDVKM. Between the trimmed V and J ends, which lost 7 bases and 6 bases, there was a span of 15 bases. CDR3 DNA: TGTGCCAGCACCGATAGGAGGGTCAATGGCTACACCTTC. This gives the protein CASTDRRVNGYTF.

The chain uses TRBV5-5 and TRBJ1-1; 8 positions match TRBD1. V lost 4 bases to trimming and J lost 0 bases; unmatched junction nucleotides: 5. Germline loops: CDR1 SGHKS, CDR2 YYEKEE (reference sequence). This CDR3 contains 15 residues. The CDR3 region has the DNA TGTGCCAGCAGCGTAACGGGACAGGTGAACACTGAAGCTTTCTTT. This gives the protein CASSVTGQVNTEAFF.

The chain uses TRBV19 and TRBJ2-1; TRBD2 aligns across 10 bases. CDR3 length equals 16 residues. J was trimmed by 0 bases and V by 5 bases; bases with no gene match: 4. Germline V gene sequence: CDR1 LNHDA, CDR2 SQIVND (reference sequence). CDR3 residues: CASSPKRGGSYNEQFF. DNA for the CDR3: TGTGCCAGTAGTCCGAAGCGGGGGGGCTCCTACAATGAGCAGTTCTTC.

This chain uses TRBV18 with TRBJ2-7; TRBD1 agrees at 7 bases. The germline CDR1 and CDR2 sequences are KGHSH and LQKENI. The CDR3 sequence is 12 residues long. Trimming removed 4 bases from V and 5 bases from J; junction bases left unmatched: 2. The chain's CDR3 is CASSRTGDEQYV. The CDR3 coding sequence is TGTGCCAGCTCACGCACAGGGGACGAGCAGTACGTC.

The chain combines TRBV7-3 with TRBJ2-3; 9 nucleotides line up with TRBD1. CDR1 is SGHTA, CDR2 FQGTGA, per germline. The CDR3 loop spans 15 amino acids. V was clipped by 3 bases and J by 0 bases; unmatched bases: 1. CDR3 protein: CASSLGQGSTDTQYF. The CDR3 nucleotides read TGTGCCAGCAGCTTGGGACAGGGAAGCACAGATACGCAGTATTTT. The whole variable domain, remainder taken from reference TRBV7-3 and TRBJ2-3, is GAGVSQTPSNKVTEKGKYVELRCDPISGHTALYWYRQSLGQGPEFLIYFQGTGAADDSGLPNDRFFAVRPEGSVSTLKIQRTERGDSAVYLCASSLGQGSTDTQYFGPGTRLTVL.

The CDR3 sequence is CASSPTRGQGGETQYF. CDR3 DNA sequence: TGTGCCAGCTCACCCACTCGGGGACAGGGAGGCGAGACCCAGTACTTC. The chain recombines TRBV18 with TRBJ2-5; 9 bases are a match to TRBD1. Germline trimming cut 3 bases from V and 5 bases from J; bases unmatched to any gene: 10. The germline gives CDR1 KGHSH, CDR2 LQKENI. The CDR3 is 16 residues long.